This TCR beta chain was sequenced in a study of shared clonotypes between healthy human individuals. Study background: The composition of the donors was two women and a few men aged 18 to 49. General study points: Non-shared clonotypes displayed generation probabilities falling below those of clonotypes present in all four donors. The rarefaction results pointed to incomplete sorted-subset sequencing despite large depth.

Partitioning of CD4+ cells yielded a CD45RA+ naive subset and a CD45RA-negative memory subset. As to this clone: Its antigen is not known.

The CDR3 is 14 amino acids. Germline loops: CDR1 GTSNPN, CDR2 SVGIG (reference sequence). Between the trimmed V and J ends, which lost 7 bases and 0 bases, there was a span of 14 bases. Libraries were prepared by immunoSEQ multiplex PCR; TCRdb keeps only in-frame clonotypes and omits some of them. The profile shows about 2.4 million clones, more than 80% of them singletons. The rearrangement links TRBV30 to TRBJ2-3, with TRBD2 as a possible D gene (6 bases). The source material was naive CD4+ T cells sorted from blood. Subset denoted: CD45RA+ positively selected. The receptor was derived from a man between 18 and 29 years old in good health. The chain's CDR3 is CASGGGASTDTQYF. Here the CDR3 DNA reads TGTGCCTCCGGCGGAGGGGCTAGCACAGATACGCAGTATTTT.